This entry features one T cell receptor (beta chain) sequence. Its antigen is not known. These data come from a study of cytomegalovirus exposure and HLA in healthy donors. The study, taken as a whole, reports: Earlier findings revealed that most TCR beta V segments proved productive either about 87% or about 30% of the time. Exclusion as indistinguishable affected some V segments, including TRBV6-2 and TRBV6-3.

The PCR employed 60 Vbeta primers together with 13 Jbeta primers. In the study's own analysis: Approximately 9.9 million of some 80 million unique TCR beta chains were shared, per a later count. The repertoire was sequenced with immunoSEQ multiplex PCR; TCRdb's copy has only in-frame clones and lacks some. V, J and clone size reflect that table, while D and trimming were determined from the DNA. The sample consists of around 140,000 clones, 70% to 80% of them appearing once. Per germline, CDR1 SNHLY and CDR2 FYNNEI. V shed 5 bases and J 6 bases; nucleotides not matched to a gene: 11. CDR3 length equals 15 residues.

The sequenced sample was PBMCs. The sequence was collected from a woman in her sixties in good health and CMV-seronegative. V is TRBV2 and J is TRBJ2-7, with 9 nucleotides matching TRBD2. CDR3 region: CASSKGGGRAAEQYF. The CDR3 DNA reads as TGTGCCAGCAGTAAGGGTGGCGGGAGGGCGGCCGAGCAGTACTTC.